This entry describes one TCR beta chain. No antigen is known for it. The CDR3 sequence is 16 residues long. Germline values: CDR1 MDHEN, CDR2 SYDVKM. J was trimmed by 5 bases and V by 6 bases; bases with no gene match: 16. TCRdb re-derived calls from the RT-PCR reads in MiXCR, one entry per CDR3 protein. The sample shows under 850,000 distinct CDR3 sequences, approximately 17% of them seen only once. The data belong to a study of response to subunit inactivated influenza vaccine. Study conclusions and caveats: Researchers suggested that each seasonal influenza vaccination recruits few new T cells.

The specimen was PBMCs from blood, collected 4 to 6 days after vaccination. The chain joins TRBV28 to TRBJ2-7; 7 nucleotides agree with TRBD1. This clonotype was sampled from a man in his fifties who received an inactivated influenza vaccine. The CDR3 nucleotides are TGTGCCAGCAGCTTGGATAGACAGGGAGAGTGGCACGAGCAGTACTTC. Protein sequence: CASSLDRQGEWHEQYF.